This T cell receptor (beta chain) stems from a study of blood T cell repertoires in COVID-19. TCRdb keeps only in-frame clones here, not all; method: immunoSEQ multiplex PCR. The sample contains some 100,000 clones, roughly 89% of which appear only once. Trimming removed 2 bases from V and 14 bases from J; junction bases left unmatched: 6. CDR3 length equals 14 residues. Germline assignment: CDR1 SEHNR and CDR2 FQNEAQ (reference sequence). J is TRBJ2-1 and V is TRBV7-9; 13 bases match TRBD2. The sequenced sample was peripheral blood. The receptor was isolated from a man aged 70 or older with acute or convalescent COVID-19. The chain's CDR3 is CASSLTTSGGWEFF. CDR3 nucleotides: TGTGCCAGCAGCTTAACGACTAGCGGGGGGTGGGAGTTCTTC.